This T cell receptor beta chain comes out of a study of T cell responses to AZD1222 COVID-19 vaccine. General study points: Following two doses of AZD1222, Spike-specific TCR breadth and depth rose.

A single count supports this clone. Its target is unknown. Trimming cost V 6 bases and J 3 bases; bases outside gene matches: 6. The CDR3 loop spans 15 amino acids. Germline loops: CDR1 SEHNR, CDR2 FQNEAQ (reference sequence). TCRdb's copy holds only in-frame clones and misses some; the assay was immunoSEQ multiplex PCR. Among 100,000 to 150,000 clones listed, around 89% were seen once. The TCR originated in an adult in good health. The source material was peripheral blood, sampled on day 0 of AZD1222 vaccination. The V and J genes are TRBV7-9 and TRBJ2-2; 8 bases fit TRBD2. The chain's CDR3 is CASSRSGVDTGELFF. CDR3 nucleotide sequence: TGTGCCAGCAGTCGTAGCGGGGTAGACACCGGGGAGCTGTTTTTT. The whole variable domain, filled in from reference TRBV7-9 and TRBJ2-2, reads DTGVSQNPRHKITKRGQNVTFRCDPISEHNRLYWYRQTLGQGPEFLTYFQNEAQLEKSRLLSDRFSAERPKGSFSTLEIQRTEQGDSAMYLCASSRSGVDTGELFFGEGSRLTVL.